The next 32 T cell receptor beta chains were all read from a single sample in a study of blood T cell repertoires in COVID-19. TCRdb keeps only in-frame clones here, not all; method: immunoSEQ multiplex PCR. The table lists more than 200,000 clones, 80% of them singletons. Sequenced material: PBMCs or T cells enriched from blood (not recorded which). The receptors originated from a woman aged 40 to 50 with acute COVID-19.

The rearrangement uses TRBV28 and TRBJ2-5, with 9 positions matching TRBD2. The CDR3 loop spans 14 amino acids. The trim removed 2 bases at V and 3 bases at J, leaving 1 base unmatched. The germline V gene has CDR1 MDHEN and CDR2 SYDVKM. The CDR3 coding sequence is TGTGCCAGCAGTTTACTAGCGGGGAAAGAGACCCAGTACTTC. It yields the protein CASSLLAGKETQYF.

The gene calls are TRBV6-5 and TRBJ2-3; D possibly corresponds to TRBD2 (6 bases). Germline CDR1 and CDR2: MNHEY and SVGAGI. The CDR3 consists of 15 residues. Trimming removed 6 bases from V and 2 bases from J, with 15 bases in between. CDR3 sequence reads: CASSSGRGPTDTQYF. The CDR3, as DNA: TGTGCCAGCAGCTCGGGGCGGGGCCCCACAGATACGCAGTATTTT.

J is TRBJ2-4 and V is TRBV28; 7 bases map to TRBD2. Germline V gene lookup returns CDR1 MDHEN and CDR2 SYDVKM. The CDR3 runs 14 residues. The trim removed 6 bases at V and 7 bases at J, leaving 9 bases unmatched. The CDR3 loop reads CASSLAGVGNIQYF. The CDR3 bases are TGTGCCAGCAGCCTTGCGGGAGTGGGGAACATTCAGTACTTC.

This clone appeared many times. This chain connects TRBV27 to TRBJ2-7, with 9 positions matching TRBD2. V lost 2 bases, J lost 3 bases, and 11 bases stayed unmatched. The CDR3 runs to 17 residues. Germline assignment: CDR1 MNHEY and CDR2 SMNVEV (reference sequence). The DNA of the CDR3 is TGTGCCAGCAGTTTAACAGCGGGGGGCGAATCTAGCTACGAGCAGTACTTC. It codes for CASSLTAGGESSYEQYF.

V gene TRBV19 combines with J gene TRBJ1-1, with D perhaps matching TRBD1 (5 bases). The V end lost 0 bases, the J end lost 1 base, and 9 bases lay between the germline ends. The germline V gene has CDR1 LNHDA and CDR2 SQIVND (reference sequence). The CDR3 runs 15 residues. The CDR3 DNA sequence: TGTGCCAGTAGTATAGATAGGAGGGGGAACACTGAAGCTTTCTTT. Its protein is CASSIDRRGNTEAFF.

This chain connects TRBV27 to TRBJ2-7; 8 nucleotides align to TRBD1. The germline gives CDR1 MNHEY, CDR2 SMNVEV (reference sequence). V was clipped by 5 bases and J by 6 bases; unmatched bases: 9. The CDR3 length is 14 residues. The CDR3 DNA reads as TGTGCCAGCAGTACAGGGGGTATCTACGTCGAGCAGTACTTC. Translation: CASSTGGIYVEQYF.

V is TRBV27 and J is TRBJ1-4, with D perhaps matching TRBD1 (5 bases). The germline V and J ends were trimmed by 3 bases and 8 bases, with 22 bases remaining between them. Looked up from germline, CDR1 is MNHEY and CDR2 is SMNVEV (reference sequence). This CDR3 comprises 17 residues. Here the CDR3 DNA reads TGTGCCAGCAGTTTCCCCAGGAAAAACAGGTTGTACGAAAAACTGTTTTTT. This encodes CASSFPRKNRLYEKLFF.

This chain joins TRBV18 and TRBJ2-1, with 12 bases lining up with TRBD1. The germline V gene has CDR1 KGHSH and CDR2 LQKENI. The ends lost 4 bases at V and 10 bases at J; junction bases unmatched: 8. The CDR3 is 15 residues long. The CDR3 sequence is CASSQSGTGGGEQFF. The CDR3 DNA reads TGTGCCAGCTCACAATCCGGGACAGGGGGCGGGGAGCAGTTCTTC. Variable domain in full (rest from reference TRBV18 and TRBJ2-1): NAGVMQNPRHLVRRRGQEARLRCSPMKGHSHVYWYRQLPEEGLKFMVYLQKENIIDESGMPKERFSAEFPKEGPSILRIQQVVRGDSAAYFCASSQSGTGGGEQFFGPGTRLTVL.

CDR3 sequence (DNA): TGCGCCAGCAGCTTCCGGACAGGGGGGGAGGAAAAACTGTTTTTT. Its protein is CASSFRTGGEEKLFF. V gene TRBV5-1 combines with J gene TRBJ1-4; 10 bases align to TRBD1. The CDR3 totals 15 residues. Germline V gene sequence: CDR1 SGHRS, CDR2 YFSETQ. V shed 2 bases, J shed 8 bases, and the junction held 6 bases outside the gene matches.

The genes are TRBV5-1 and TRBJ2-5; the match to TRBD2 covers 13 bases. V lost 2 bases to trimming and J lost 0 bases; unmatched junction nucleotides: 4. The CDR3 contains 17 residues. Germline V CDR1 and CDR2: SGHRS, YFSETQ. In DNA, the CDR3 is TGCGCCAGCAGCTTAGTGGGACTAGCGGGGTACCAAGAGACCCAGTACTTC. Amino acids: CASSLVGLAGYQETQYF.

The chain uses TRBV28 and TRBJ1-5, with a possible D match to TRBD1 (6 bases). V lost 3 bases and J lost 5, with 14 bases in between. The CDR3 spans 15 residues. Germline V CDR1 and CDR2: MDHEN, SYDVKM. Written as DNA, the CDR3 is TGTGCCAGCAGTTTTACAGGGAGAGGGGATCAGCCCCAGCATTTT. Translated: CASSFTGRGDQPQHF.

This clone occurred a few times. This chain joins TRBV28 and TRBJ1-1; possibly TRBD1 for D (6 bases). Germline V gives CDR1 MDHEN, CDR2 SYDVKM. This CDR3 is 14 amino acids long. V was clipped by 3 bases and J by 6 bases, with 14 bases between them. The CDR3 is CASSLPHRAAEAFF. The CDR3 nucleotides read TGTGCCAGCAGTTTGCCTCACAGGGCGGCTGAAGCTTTCTTT.

The CDR3 nucleotides read TGTGCCAGCAGCACAAATCCCCGGGGACAAAGCCGTAATGAAAAACTGTTTTTT. This sequence encodes CASSTNPRGQSRNEKLFF. This chain uses TRBV9 with TRBJ1-4; the D gene is possibly TRBD1 (6 bases). The germline V and J ends were trimmed by 4 bases and 4 bases, with 23 bases remaining between them. Per the germline V gene, CDR1 is SGDLS and CDR2 is YYNGEE. The CDR3 is 18 amino acids.

V usage is TRBV5-5 and J usage is TRBJ1-5; D is unclear. The ends were cut back, 0 bases at V and 4 bases at J, with 5 bases in the middle. The CDR3 has 13 amino acids. Looked up from germline, CDR1 is SGHKS and CDR2 is YYEKEE (reference sequence). The CDR3 nucleotides are TGTGCCAGCAGCTTGGCCGGGAATCAGCCCCAGCATTTT. Translating gives CASSLAGNQPQHF.

This chain joins TRBV30 and TRBJ1-1; tentatively, D is TRBD1 (5 bases). Trimming left V 1 base short and J 7 bases short, with 7 bases between. The V gene's germline CDR1 is GTSNPN and CDR2 SVGIG (reference sequence). The CDR3 loop spans 11 amino acids. As DNA, the CDR3 is TGTGCCTGGAGTGCGACAGATGAAGCTTTCTTT. Its protein product is CAWSATDEAFF.

The V gene is TRBV30, the J gene TRBJ1-2; TRBD1 matches 8 bases. The CDR3 extends over 13 amino acids. Trimming took 3 bases from V and 6 from J; bases not matched to a gene: 6. The germline V gene has CDR1 GTSNPN and CDR2 SVGIG (reference sequence). Here the CDR3 DNA reads TGTGCCTGGAGCAGGACAGGGATAAATGGCTACACCTTC. Translation: CAWSRTGINGYTF.

The J gene is TRBJ2-5, the V gene TRBV6-5; 7 bases fit TRBD1. V was clipped by 10 bases and J by 5 bases; unmatched bases: 10. Per the germline V gene, CDR1 is MNHEY and CDR2 is SVGAGI. There are 13 residues in the CDR3. For the CDR3, the DNA is TGTGCCACCTCGACAGGGCGAGGGGAGACCCAGTACTTC. Its protein is CATSTGRGETQYF.

In this sample, this clone turned up once. The chain couples TRBV28 to TRBJ2-1; possible D gene TRBD2, 6 bases. The germline V gene encodes CDR1 MDHEN and CDR2 SYDVKM. V was cut by 6 bases and J by 6 bases, with 15 bases left in between. The CDR3 sequence is 14 residues long. CDR3 loop: CASRPPGLLNEQFF. CDR3 coding DNA: TGTGCCAGCAGACCCCCGGGACTCCTCAATGAGCAGTTCTTC.

The rearrangement uses TRBV11-3 and TRBJ2-5, with 9 bases fitting TRBD2. Germline V CDR1 and CDR2: SGHNT, YENEEA. V shed 0 bases and J 5 bases; nucleotides not matched to a gene: 7. The CDR3 is made up of 16 amino acids. CDR3 residues: CASSLEAAGGGETQYF. The CDR3 bases are TGTGCCAGCAGCTTAGAAGCAGCGGGAGGAGGTGAGACCCAGTACTTC.

The chain employs TRBV30 and TRBJ2-3, with D maybe TRBD1 (5 bases). Germline CDR1 GTSNPN, CDR2 SVGIG (reference sequence). V lost 3 bases, J lost 0 bases, and 13 bases lay in between. The CDR3 has 15 amino acids. In DNA, the CDR3 is TGTGCCTGGAGAGCAGGGTTGACTAGCACAGATACGCAGTATTTT. It translates to CAWRAGLTSTDTQYF.

The chain has TRBV6-5 and TRBJ1-2, with D uncertain. The germline V gene has CDR1 MNHEY and CDR2 SVGAGI. The CDR3 extends over 11 amino acids. Trimming pared 10 bases from V and 8 bases from J, leaving 14 bases between. The CDR3 region has the DNA TGTGCCATCATAGGGAGTAGGGGCTACACCTTC. This translates into CAIIGSRGYTF.

This chain uses TRBV28 with TRBJ1-1, with D perhaps matching TRBD1 (5 bases). V gave up 4 bases and J gave up 1 base, with 10 bases separating them. The germline V gene has CDR1 MDHEN and CDR2 SYDVKM. The length of the CDR3 is 14 residues. The chain's CDR3 is CASSYNTGNTEAFF. CDR3 nucleotide sequence: TGTGCCAGCAGTTATAATACAGGGAACACTGAAGCTTTCTTT.

The chain recombines TRBV11-2 with TRBJ1-1, with D unclear. CDR1 and CDR2 from the germline V gene are SGHAT and FQNNGV. There are 16 residues in the CDR3. V was trimmed by 5 bases and J by 0 bases, leaving 16 bases between them. This CDR3 reads CASSRLRPGVNTEAFF. For the CDR3, the DNA is TGTGCCAGCAGCAGACTGCGGCCCGGGGTGAACACTGAAGCTTTCTTT.

The chain combines TRBV19 with TRBJ1-4; D gene uncertain. Trimming removed 7 bases at V and 7 bases at J, with 13 bases between. Per the germline V gene, CDR1 is LNHDA and CDR2 is SQIVND (reference sequence). The CDR3 spans 13 residues. As DNA, the CDR3 is TGTGCCAGTAATGTCAGGAAGACTGAAAAACTGTTTTTT. Its translation is CASNVRKTEKLFF. The variable domain in full, with the rest retrieved from reference TRBV19 and TRBJ1-4, is DGGITQSPKYLFRKEGQNVTLSCEQNLNHDAMYWYRQDPGQGLRLIYYSQIVNDFQKGDIAEGYSVSREKKESFPLTVTSAQKNPTAFYLCASNVRKTEKLFFGSGTQLSVL.

The J gene is TRBJ1-2, the V gene TRBV10-2; no clear D. Germline CDR1 is WSHSY and CDR2 is SAAADI. CDR3 length: 13 residues. V was cut by 3 bases and J by 4 bases, with 9 bases left in between. CDR3 sequence (DNA): TGCGCCAGCAGTGACAACAGAGCCTATGGCTACACCTTC. This sequence encodes CASSDNRAYGYTF.

The chain combines TRBV4-2 with TRBJ1-2, with D perhaps matching TRBD1 (5 bases). There are 14 residues in the CDR3. Between the trimmed V and J ends, which lost 2 bases and 8 bases, there was a span of 15 bases. Germline assignment: CDR1 LGHNA and CDR2 YNFKEQ. For the CDR3, the DNA is TGTGCCAGCAGCCAATTGGCGACAGTATCCGGCTACACCTTC. Amino acids: CASSQLATVSGYTF.

The V gene is TRBV9, the J gene TRBJ2-7; the match to TRBD2 covers 8 bases. The V gene end was trimmed by 0 bases and the J gene end by 4 bases; junction bases not matched to a gene: 6. Per germline, CDR1 SGDLS and CDR2 YYNGEE. CDR3 size: 15 residues. CDR3 in amino acids: CASSVGREVIYEQYF. The CDR3 bases are TGTGCCAGCAGCGTAGGGCGGGAGGTTATATACGAGCAGTACTTC.

This clone was observed once. V gene TRBV7-6 combines with J gene TRBJ2-1, with 8 bases aligning to TRBD2. CDR1 is SGHVS and CDR2 is FNYEAQ in the germline V gene. There are 16 residues in the CDR3. V gave up 5 bases and J gave up 8 bases; unmatched junction bases: 14. The CDR3 DNA reads as TGTGCCAGCAGCCCCAAGAGCGGTCAGCGGGAGTATGAGCAGTTCTTC. Its protein product is CASSPKSGQREYEQFF.

This chain connects TRBV27 to TRBJ1-2; the D gene is possibly TRBD1 (6 bases). CDR3 size: 16 residues. Germline V lookup: CDR1 MNHEY, CDR2 SMNVEV (reference sequence). V lost 5 bases and J lost 0, with 16 bases in between. The DNA of the CDR3 is TGTGCCAGCAGTATGGCAGGGGCCAAGTCTAACTATGGCTACACCTTC. Protein: CASSMAGAKSNYGYTF.

The rearrangement joins TRBV27 to TRBJ2-7; the match to TRBD1 covers 8 bases. Losses at the gene ends were 4 bases for V and 4 bases for J; bases not matched to a gene: 6. CDR3 length: 14 residues. CDR1 is MNHEY, CDR2 SMNVEV, per germline (reference sequence). The CDR3 is CASSSGQGSYEQYF. In DNA form, the CDR3 reads TGTGCCAGCAGTTCCGGACAGGGTTCATACGAGCAGTACTTC.

This clone was found once. The chain has TRBV7-8 and TRBJ1-3; D is unclear. Germline V gives CDR1 SGHVS, CDR2 FQNEAQ. V lost 4 bases and J lost 5, with 15 bases in between. The CDR3 has 15 amino acids. CDR3 nucleotides: TGTGCCAGCAGCTCCTCCGGGTCTATGAGAAACACCATATATTTT. Protein: CASSSSGSMRNTIYF. Full variable domain (rest looked up from reference TRBV7-8 and TRBJ1-3): GAGVSQSPRYKVAKRGQDVALRCDPISGHVSLFWYQQALGQGPEFLTYFQNEAQLDKSGLPSDRFFAERPEGSVSTLKIQRTQQEDSAVYLCASSSSGSMRNTIYFGEGSWLTVV.

This chain joins TRBV19 and TRBJ1-5; unclear D gene. CDR3 length equals 16 residues. CDR1 and CDR2 (germline): LNHDA, SQIVND (reference sequence). V shed 6 bases and J shed 2 bases, with 17 bases lying between them. CDR3 DNA sequence: TGTGCCAGTAGGACCCACGAGGCTCAGCGCAATCAGCCCCAGCATTTT. Its translation is CASRTHEAQRNQPQHF.